The sequence of this TCR beta chain was determined in a study of Graves' ophthalmopathy and Graves' hyperthyroidism. Turning to the study itself: Investigators collected peripheral blood at initial diagnosis, before any treatment was given.

The ends lost 3 bases at V and 3 bases at J; junction bases unmatched: 14. Germline V CDR1 and CDR2: MDHEN, SYDVKM. This CDR3 is built from 17 residues. In this cohort, patients with other autoimmune diseases, uncontrolled infections, pregnancy or lactation were excluded. TCR beta CDR3 amplification used RNA transcripts. An initial RT-PCR round employing HTBI primers preceded a second-round multiplex PCR. TCRdb fed the multiplex PCR reads into MiXCR, producing one record per CDR3 protein. The sample lists about 160,000 distinct CDR3 sequences, under 45% seen once, with 8% to 9% in the top ten. This clonotype was counted many times.

J is TRBJ2-7 and V is TRBV28; 7 bases match TRBD2. This TCR was sampled from a young man with Graves' ophthalmopathy. Input material: peripheral blood. The CDR3 is CASSFSHRDYYLYEQYF. CDR3 nucleotide sequence: TGTGCCAGCAGTTTCTCCCATCGGGACTACTATCTCTACGAGCAGTACTTC.